A single sample gave rise to the 17 T cell receptor beta chains below, sequenced in a study of cytomegalovirus exposure and HLA in healthy donors. This PCR relied on a set of 60 Vbeta primers and 13 Jbeta primers. Some clones are missing from TCRdb's copy, which holds only in-frame ones; the method was immunoSEQ multiplex PCR. The table lists roughly 180,000 clones, roughly 80% of them singletons. The sample was PBMCs. These receptor sequences come from a man aged 30-40 years in good health and CMV-seronegative.

The gene calls are TRBV6-1 and TRBJ1-3; maybe TRBD1 (6 bases). The CDR3 consists of 14 residues. Germline V lookup: CDR1 MNHNS, CDR2 SASEGT. V shed 7 bases and J shed 3 bases, with 13 bases lying between them. DNA for the CDR3: TGTGCCAGCACCCAAAAGGGGGTTGGAAACACCATATATTTT. This sequence encodes CASTQKGVGNTIYF.

The chain uses TRBV7-9 and TRBJ2-7; TRBD2 is a possible D gene (6 bases). Germline values: CDR1 SEHNR, CDR2 FQNEAQ (reference sequence). CDR3 length: 15 residues. V was shortened by 5 bases and J by 0 bases, with 14 bases between the two germline ends. CDR3 DNA: TGTGCCAGCAGCCAAGGGACTGTTAGCTCCTACGAGCAGTACTTC. Translation gives CASSQGTVSSYEQYF. The variable domain in full, completed from reference TRBV7-9 and TRBJ2-7, reads DTGVSQNPRHKITKRGQNVTFRCDPISEHNRLYWYRQTLGQGPEFLTYFQNEAQLEKSRLLSDRFSAERPKGSFSTLEIQRTEQGDSAMYLCASSQGTVSSYEQYFGPGTRLTVT.

This clone was seen more than once but under ten times. The V and J genes are TRBV29-1 and TRBJ1-6; possibly TRBD1 for D (5 bases). Per germline, CDR1 SQVTM and CDR2 ANQGSEA. There are 16 residues in the CDR3. Trimming took off 1 base at V and 6 bases at J, with 16 bases between the two ends. DNA for the CDR3: TGCAGCGTTGAAGCTCCCCCGGACAAGTTTAATTCACCCCTCCACTTT. Translation: CSVEAPPDKFNSPLHF.

This chain connects TRBV7-8 to TRBJ1-5, with D possibly TRBD1 on 5 matching bases. Per germline, CDR1 SGHVS and CDR2 FQNEAQ. The germline V and J ends were trimmed by 2 bases and 5 bases, with 10 bases remaining between them. The CDR3 is 14 amino acids. The DNA of the CDR3 is TGTGCCAGCAGCTTAAAGGGAGGGGATCAGCCCCAGCATTTT. Its protein product is CASSLKGGDQPQHF.

The V call is TRBV6-1, the J call TRBJ2-5, with 7 bases aligning to TRBD2. Germline CDR1 MNHNS, CDR2 SASEGT. The CDR3 loop spans 13 amino acids. J lost 5 bases, V lost 4 bases, and 4 bases had no gene match. CDR3 nucleotides: TGTGCCAGCAGTGTGAGCGGGGAGGAGACCCAGTACTTC. Amino acid sequence: CASSVSGEETQYF.

This clone was counted a single time. This chain uses TRBV28 with TRBJ2-1; 7 bases are shared with TRBD1. The CDR3 has 16 amino acids. Per germline, CDR1 MDHEN and CDR2 SYDVKM. With 5 bases clipped from V and 4 bases from J, the junction kept 11 bases outside the gene matches. The CDR3 loop is CASSTFWDSEYNEQFF. The CDR3 nucleotides are TGTGCCAGCAGTACCTTTTGGGACAGCGAATACAATGAGCAGTTCTTC.

This clone was seen just once. V usage is TRBV6-1 and J usage is TRBJ1-5; 8 bases are a match to TRBD1. Germline V gives CDR1 MNHNS, CDR2 SASEGT. CDR3 length: 15 residues. With 8 bases clipped from V and 3 bases from J, the junction kept 9 bases outside the gene matches. This CDR3 reads CASADRDFANQPQHF. The DNA of the CDR3 is TGTGCCAGCGCGGACAGGGATTTTGCCAATCAGCCCCAGCATTTT.

The genes are TRBV7-6 and TRBJ2-3; 8 bases match TRBD2. Germline V gene sequence: CDR1 SGHVS, CDR2 FNYEAQ. With V trimmed by 5 bases and J by 4 bases, 5 bases remained unmatched. CDR3 length: 14 amino acids. CDR3 DNA sequence: TGTGCCAGCAGCACCGGGGGGGACCCAGATACGCAGTATTTT. Translated, it gives CASSTGGDPDTQYF.

The V gene is TRBV10-3, the J gene TRBJ1-3; 7 bases line up with TRBD1. J was trimmed by 2 bases and V by 3 bases; bases with no gene match: 1. The germline V gene has CDR1 ENHRY and CDR2 SYGVKD. CDR3 size: 14 residues. Here the CDR3 DNA reads TGTGCCATCAGTGACGGACAGGCTGGAAACACCATATATTTT. This codes for CAISDGQAGNTIYF.

The chain is built from TRBV11-2 and TRBJ1-6, with a tentative D call TRBD1 (5 bases). The CDR3 runs to 16 residues. The V end was cut by 5 bases, the J end by 9 bases, with 20 bases between. In germline, CDR1 is SGHAT, CDR2 FQNNGV. Here the CDR3 DNA reads TGTGCCAGCAGCCTCGGACAAACGCTAGGCGGTTCACCCCTCCACTTT. Residues: CASSLGQTLGGSPLHF.

The J gene is TRBJ2-3, the V gene TRBV14, with D perhaps TRBD2 (5 bases). Trimming took 3 bases from V and 2 from J, leaving 15 bases between them. The germline CDR1 and CDR2 sequences are SGHDN and FVKESK. The CDR3 extends over 16 amino acids. The DNA of the CDR3 is TGTGCCAGCAGCCATCGCGGGCTTGGGATCACAGATACGCAGTATTTT. Translation: CASSHRGLGITDTQYF.

The V gene is TRBV7-2, the J gene TRBJ1-1; TRBD1 aligns across 9 bases. The germline CDR1 and CDR2 sequences are SGHTA and FQGNSA. The CDR3 runs to 16 residues. V shed 0 bases and J 3 bases; nucleotides not matched to a gene: 5. CDR3 coding DNA: TGTGCCAGCAGCTTAGCGCCCAGGGACAGGGACACTGAAGCTTTCTTT. Amino acid sequence: CASSLAPRDRDTEAFF.

V gene TRBV5-1 combines with J gene TRBJ2-7, with 8 bases identical to TRBD1. CDR1 SGHRS and CDR2 YFSETQ come from the germline V gene. The CDR3 has 15 residues. V lost 0 bases and J lost 3; bases outside the gene matches: 5. CDR3 DNA sequence: TGCGCCAGCAGCTTGGGGTCAGGGGGCTTCTACGAGCAGTACTTC. The encoded protein is CASSLGSGGFYEQYF.

This clone is a singleton in its sample. The chain joins TRBV5-1 to TRBJ2-5; TRBD2 matches at 9 bases. There are 14 residues in the CDR3. With 2 bases clipped from V and 2 bases from J, the junction kept 1 base outside the gene matches. In germline, CDR1 is SGHRS, CDR2 YFSETQ. Here the CDR3 DNA reads TGCGCCAGCAGCTTAACTAGCGGGCAAGAGACCCAGTACTTC. The encoded protein is CASSLTSGQETQYF.

The chain joins TRBV27 to TRBJ1-1; 9 bases line up with TRBD1. The germline V gene encodes CDR1 MNHEY and CDR2 SMNVEV (reference sequence). This CDR3 is 16 amino acids long. Germline trimming cut 5 bases from V and 1 base from J; bases unmatched to any gene: 8. The CDR3 DNA sequence: TGTGCCAGCAGTCCAATTTTGACAGGGGGGAACACTGAAGCTTTCTTT. Translated, it gives CASSPILTGGNTEAFF.

The rearrangement joins TRBV9 to TRBJ2-7, with 15 positions matching TRBD2. Germline values: CDR1 SGDLS, CDR2 YYNGEE. The CDR3 extends over 18 amino acids. V was clipped by 3 bases and J by 0 bases; unmatched bases: 7. As DNA, the CDR3 is TGTGCCAGCAGCGCCGGGGGACTAGCGGGAGGACTCTCCTACGAGCAGTACTTC. This translates into CASSAGGLAGGLSYEQYF.

The chain has TRBV6-5 and TRBJ1-1; tentative D call: TRBD1 (5 bases). Germline V lookup: CDR1 MNHEY, CDR2 SVGAGI. V dropped 1 base and J dropped 4 bases, with 10 bases sitting between them. CDR3 length: 14 amino acids. The DNA of the CDR3 is TGTGCCAGCAGTTACTTTAGTGGGGCCACTGAAGCTTTCTTT. Its protein product is CASSYFSGATEAFF.